This T cell receptor beta chain comes out of a study of Tregs in tolerant kidney transplant recipients. Overall study findings and caveats: Donor-specific Treg expansion exceeded global Treg expansion in tolerant patients, suggesting antigen drive.

This CDR3 spans 15 amino acids. With 1 base clipped from V and 4 bases from J, the junction kept 3 bases outside the gene matches. CDR1 is SGHAT, CDR2 FQDESV, per germline (reference sequence). As to this clone: Its antigen remains unknown.

Thawed PBMCs were FACS-sorted into unstimulated CD4+CD25+CD127- regulatory T cells, CD4+CD25- non-regulatory cells, CD4 and CD8 cells. Produced via immunoSEQ multiplex PCR; TCRdb's table is partial and in-frame only. The sample contains more than 75,000 clones, approximately 93% of which appear only once. The material sequenced was CD4+ T cells from blood, taken before the transplant. The sequence was obtained from a human donor who received a combined kidney and bone marrow transplant. The genes are TRBV11-1 and TRBJ2-2; 7 nucleotides agree with TRBD2. The CDR3 DNA follows: TGTGCCAGCAGCTTAGATCCTAGCGGCACCGGGGAGCTGTTTTTT. This sequence encodes CASSLDPSGTGELFF.